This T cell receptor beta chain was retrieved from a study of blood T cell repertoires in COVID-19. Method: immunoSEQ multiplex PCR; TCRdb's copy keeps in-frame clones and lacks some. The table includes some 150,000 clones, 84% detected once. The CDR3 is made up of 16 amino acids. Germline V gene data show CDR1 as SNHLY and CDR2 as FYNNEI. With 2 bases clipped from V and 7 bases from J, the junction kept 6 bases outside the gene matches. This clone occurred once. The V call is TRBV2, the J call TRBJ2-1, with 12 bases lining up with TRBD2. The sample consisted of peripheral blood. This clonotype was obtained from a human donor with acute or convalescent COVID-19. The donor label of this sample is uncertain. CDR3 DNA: TGTGCCAGCAGTGAAATATTCGGACTAGCGGGGAATGAGCAGTTCTTC. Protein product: CASSEIFGLAGNEQFF.